Each of the 24 T cell receptor beta chains below was sequenced from the same sample in a study of PD-1 blockade in mismatch repair-deficient tumors. Clones were sequenced by immunoSEQ multiplex PCR, and TCRdb holds only the in-frame ones, with some missing. The table shows roughly 120,000 clones, with over 60% occurring only once. This material consisted of peripheral blood, taken 60 to 65 weeks after starting pembrolizumab. The receptors shown here come from an adult with mismatch repair-deficient cancer.

The chain combines TRBV29-1 with TRBJ2-1; 15 bases are shared with TRBD2. Germline assignment: CDR1 SQVTM and CDR2 ANQGSEA. This CDR3 has 14 residues. The ends lost 7 bases at V and 9 bases at J; junction bases unmatched: 7. The CDR3 spells CSGGLAGGPGEQFF. Written as DNA, the CDR3 is TGCAGCGGTGGACTAGCGGGAGGGCCTGGTGAGCAGTTCTTC.

This sequence joins TRBV7-2 and TRBJ1-2; 7 bases agree with TRBD1. Losses at the gene ends were 5 bases for V and 1 base for J; bases not matched to a gene: 7. Germline CDR1 is SGHTA and CDR2 is FQGNSA. The CDR3 loop spans 15 amino acids. CDR3: CASSNRQGRNYGYTF. In DNA form, the CDR3 reads TGTGCCAGCAGCAACAGACAGGGTCGTAACTATGGCTACACCTTC. The full variable domain, rest sourced from reference TRBV7-2 and TRBJ1-2, is GAGVSQSPSNKVTEKGKDVELRCDPISGHTALYWYRQSLGQGLEFLIYFQGNSAPDKSGLPSDRFSAERTGGSVSTLTIQRTQQEDSAVYLCASSNRQGRNYGYTFGSGTRLTVV.

The rearrangement links TRBV11-2 to TRBJ2-7; 9 bases are a match to TRBD1. The CDR3 has 16 residues. CDR1 and CDR2 from the germline V gene are SGHAT and FQNNGV. The trim removed 3 bases at V and 5 bases at J, leaving 11 bases unmatched. CDR3 protein: CASSLNFGQGYHEQYF. Written as DNA, the CDR3 is TGTGCCAGCAGCTTGAACTTTGGACAGGGGTACCACGAGCAGTACTTC. Together with reference TRBV11-2 and TRBJ2-7, the CDR3 gives the full variable domain: EAGVAQSPRYKIIEKRQSVAFWCNPISGHATLYWYQQILGQGPKLLIQFQNNGVVDDSQLPKDRFSAERLKGVDSTLKIQPAKLEDSAVYLCASSLNFGQGYHEQYFGPGTRLTVT.

The chain carries TRBV15 and TRBJ1-4; 7 bases line up with TRBD1. Germline-derived CDR1 and CDR2 are LNHNV and YYDKDF (reference sequence). The CDR3 consists of 15 residues. The V segment lost 1 base and the J segment 8 bases; nucleotides outside the gene matches: 7. The CDR3 nucleotides are TGTGCCACCAGCAGAGTGGCAGGGGGAGGCGAAAAACTGTTTTTT. This sequence encodes CATSRVAGGGEKLFF.

The V call is TRBV10-2, the J call TRBJ1-5, with 7 bases lining up with TRBD1. V gave up 6 bases and J gave up 3 bases; unmatched junction bases: 8. From germline, CDR1 is WSHSY and CDR2 SAAADI. This CDR3 is 15 amino acids long. In nucleotides, the CDR3 is TGCGCCAGCAGCGTAGACAGGGAAATCAATCAGCCCCAGCATTTT. Translating it yields CASSVDREINQPQHF.

J is TRBJ2-3 and V is TRBV27; no definite D call. V gave up 4 bases and J gave up 5 bases, with 13 bases separating them. The germline gives CDR1 MNHEY, CDR2 SMNVEV (reference sequence). CDR3 size: 14 residues. The CDR3 spells CASSSRTGRDTQYF. CDR3 nucleotides: TGTGCCAGCAGTTCCAGAACTGGAAGAGATACGCAGTATTTT.

The chain carries TRBV30 and TRBJ1-5; 7 bases are shared with TRBD1. The CDR3 length is 12 residues. Trimming took 4 bases from V and 7 from J; bases not matched to a gene: 4. CDR1 and CDR2 from the germline V gene are GTSNPN and SVGIG (reference sequence). CDR3 in amino acids: CAWNRGGQPQHF. CDR3 bases: TGTGCCTGGAACAGAGGGGGCCAGCCCCAGCATTTT.

The J gene is TRBJ1-4, the V gene TRBV5-1; 9 positions match TRBD1. This CDR3 is 14 amino acids long. Per germline, CDR1 SGHRS and CDR2 YFSETQ. Trimming took 4 bases from V and 8 from J; bases not matched to a gene: 6. The CDR3 spells CASSQGTGPEKLFF. The CDR3, as DNA: TGCGCCAGCAGCCAAGGGACAGGGCCGGAAAAACTGTTTTTT.

The V and J genes are TRBV5-8 and TRBJ2-1; 7 nucleotides line up with TRBD2. Germline assignment: CDR1 SGHTS and CDR2 YDEGEE. The CDR3 has 15 amino acids. V was pared by 2 bases and J by 4 bases, with 6 bases of the junction left unmatched. CDR3 DNA: TGTGCCAGCAGCTTAGGCGGGAGATCGTACAATGAGCAGTTCTTC. This sequence encodes CASSLGGRSYNEQFF.

This clone was observed a few times. This chain uses TRBV29-1 with TRBJ1-2; possible D gene TRBD1, 6 bases. Germline lookup yields CDR1 SQVTM and CDR2 ANQGSEA. V was shortened by 7 bases and J by 7 bases, with 19 bases between the two germline ends. The length of the CDR3 is 13 residues. Written as DNA, the CDR3 is TGCAGCGCGCCCCCGGGGAGGGGGGGTGGCTACACCTTC. As protein: CSAPPGRGGGYTF.

This chain joins TRBV5-1 and TRBJ1-2; TRBD1 might be the D (5 bases). V was cut by 4 bases and J by 2 bases, with 12 bases left in between. The CDR3 length is 14 residues. Germline lookup yields CDR1 SGHRS and CDR2 YFSETQ. The CDR3 is CASSPGLINYGYTF. The CDR3 DNA sequence: TGCGCCAGCAGCCCGGGACTTATCAACTATGGCTACACCTTC.

A few counts support this clone. This sequence joins TRBV19 and TRBJ2-2, with a tentative D call TRBD2 (6 bases). The ends were cut back, 7 bases at V and 5 bases at J, with 11 bases in the middle. CDR3 length: 13 residues. Per the germline V gene, CDR1 is LNHDA and CDR2 is SQIVND (reference sequence). The CDR3 reads CASTHAGTGELFF. Here the CDR3 DNA reads TGTGCCAGTACCCATGCGGGAACCGGGGAGCTGTTTTTT.

This chain links TRBV12-5 with TRBJ1-5; 8 bases are a match to TRBD1. The CDR3 covers 17 residues. Germline assignment: CDR1 LGHNT and CDR2 FRNRAP. J gave up 1 base and V 4 bases, and 9 bases lay outside the gene matches. DNA for the CDR3: TGTGCTAGTGGTTCCGTCGGACAGGGCAGGAGCAATCAGCCCCAGCATTTT. Its translation: CASGSVGQGRSNQPQHF.

This sequence joins TRBV19 and TRBJ1-3, with 7 positions matching TRBD1. The germline V gene encodes CDR1 LNHDA and CDR2 SQIVND (reference sequence). Trimming removed 8 bases from V and 8 bases from J; junction bases left unmatched: 9. The CDR3 spans 13 residues. CDR3 nucleotide sequence: TGTGCCAGTCAGTCAGGGGGATCGGACACCATATATTTT. This gives the protein CASQSGGSDTIYF.

The CDR3 sequence is CASSQGTATDTQYF. The CDR3 DNA reads as TGTGCCAGCAGCCAAGGGACCGCTACAGATACGCAGTATTTT. This chain connects TRBV7-3 to TRBJ2-3; either TRBD1 or TRBD2 may supply D (5 bases each). Germline V lookup: CDR1 SGHTA, CDR2 FQGTGA. The V end lost 5 bases, the J end lost 3 bases, and 12 bases lay between the germline ends. The CDR3 is made up of 14 amino acids.

The chain is built from TRBV2 and TRBJ2-2; D unclear. The CDR3 spans 14 residues. The V end lost 5 bases, the J end lost 3 bases, and 10 bases lay between the germline ends. Germline V gene lookup returns CDR1 SNHLY and CDR2 FYNNEI. CDR3 DNA sequence: TGTGCCAGCAGTCTTACCCTGGACACCGGGGAGCTGTTTTTT. Protein sequence: CASSLTLDTGELFF.

This clone has a single count. The rearrangement uses TRBV7-2 and TRBJ1-1, with a possible D match to TRBD1 (6 bases). CDR3 length: 13 amino acids. With 1 base removed from V and 10 bases from J, the gap between germline ends came to 13 bases. From germline, CDR1 is SGHTA and CDR2 FQGNSA. DNA of the CDR3: TGTGCCAGCAGCTTAGAGGGCAGGGGTACAGCTTTCTTT. Translation: CASSLEGRGTAFF.

The rearrangement joins TRBV14 to TRBJ2-1; tentative D call: TRBD1 (6 bases). The length of the CDR3 is 14 residues. Germline V lookup: CDR1 SGHDN, CDR2 FVKESK. The germline V and J ends were trimmed by 4 bases and 10 bases, with 17 bases remaining between them. CDR3 sequence: CASSRMGASREQFF. CDR3 DNA: TGTGCCAGCAGCCGGATGGGGGCTAGTAGGGAGCAGTTCTTC. The whole variable domain, filled in from reference TRBV14 and TRBJ2-1, reads EAGVTQFPSHSVIEKGQTVTLRCDPISGHDNLYWYRRVMGKEIKFLLHFVKESKQDESGMPNNRFLAERTGGTYSTLKVQPAELEDSGVYFCASSRMGASREQFFGPGTRLTVL.

The chain's CDR3 is CASSLALVNTGELFF. For the CDR3, the DNA is TGTGCCAGCAGCTTAGCGCTAGTGAACACCGGGGAGCTGTTTTTT. The V call is TRBV7-2, the J call TRBJ2-2; D not resolved. CDR3 length equals 15 residues. Trimming took 0 bases from V and 1 from J, leaving 6 bases between them. Germline-derived CDR1 and CDR2 are SGHTA and FQGNSA. Using reference TRBV7-2 and TRBJ2-2 for the parts outside the CDR3, the full variable domain is GAGVSQSPSNKVTEKGKDVELRCDPISGHTALYWYRQSLGQGLEFLIYFQGNSAPDKSGLPSDRFSAERTGGSVSTLTIQRTQQEDSAVYLCASSLALVNTGELFFGEGSRLTVL.

The chain couples TRBV19 to TRBJ1-1; 9 bases agree with TRBD1. Germline assignment: CDR1 LNHDA and CDR2 SQIVND (reference sequence). J gave up 4 bases and V 2 bases, and 8 bases lay outside the gene matches. The CDR3 is 16 amino acids. The CDR3 nucleotides read TGTGCCAGTAGTATAAGGAACAGGGGGCTCGGCACTGAAGCTTTCTTT. Its protein product is CASSIRNRGLGTEAFF.

The chain combines TRBV5-1 with TRBJ1-2; D unclear. V was pared by 3 bases and J by 11 bases, with 11 bases between. In germline, CDR1 is SGHRS, CDR2 YFSETQ. The CDR3 runs to 11 residues. CDR3 loop: CASSSIQEYTF. CDR3 in DNA: TGCGCCAGCAGCTCTATTCAGGAATACACCTTC.

The chain couples TRBV13 to TRBJ1-1; no clear D gene. The CDR3 has 13 amino acids. Germline V gene data show CDR1 as PRHDT and CDR2 as FYEKMQ (reference sequence). The germline V and J ends were trimmed by 6 bases and 1 base, with 9 bases remaining between them. CDR3 in amino acids: CASSSRGNTEAFF. The CDR3 region has the DNA TGTGCCAGCAGTTCCCGAGGGAACACTGAAGCTTTCTTT.

This clone was counted a single time. J is TRBJ2-7 and V is TRBV9, with D possibly matching TRBD1 (6 bases). This CDR3 contains 14 residues. Deletions cut 2 bases from V and 3 bases from J, with 12 bases between. The V gene's germline CDR1 is SGDLS and CDR2 YYNGEE. The CDR3 sequence is CASSVAEGVYEQYF. The CDR3 bases are TGTGCCAGCAGCGTGGCCGAGGGGGTCTACGAGCAGTACTTC.

This chain joins TRBV21-1 and TRBJ1-1. TRBV21-1 is assigned pseudogene status. The CDR3 totals 15 residues. The CDR3 loop reads CASSPRGTTNTEAFF. The CDR3 DNA is TGTGCCAGCAGCCCCCGAGGAACCACGAACACTGAAGCTTTCTTT.